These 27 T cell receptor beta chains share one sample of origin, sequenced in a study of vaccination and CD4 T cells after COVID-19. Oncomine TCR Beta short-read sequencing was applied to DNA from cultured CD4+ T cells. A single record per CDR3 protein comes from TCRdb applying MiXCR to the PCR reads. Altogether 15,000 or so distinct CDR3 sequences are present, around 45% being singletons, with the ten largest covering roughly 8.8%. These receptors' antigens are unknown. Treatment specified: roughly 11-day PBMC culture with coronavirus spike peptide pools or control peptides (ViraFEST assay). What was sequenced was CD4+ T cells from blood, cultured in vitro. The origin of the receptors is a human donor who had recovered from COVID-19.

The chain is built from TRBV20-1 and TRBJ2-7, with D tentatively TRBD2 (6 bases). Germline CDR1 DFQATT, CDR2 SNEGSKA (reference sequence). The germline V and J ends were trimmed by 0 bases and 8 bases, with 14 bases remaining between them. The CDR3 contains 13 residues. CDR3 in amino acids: CSARDGFAGQQYF. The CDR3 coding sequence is TGCAGTGCTAGAGATGGGTTTGCGGGGCAGCAGTACTTC.

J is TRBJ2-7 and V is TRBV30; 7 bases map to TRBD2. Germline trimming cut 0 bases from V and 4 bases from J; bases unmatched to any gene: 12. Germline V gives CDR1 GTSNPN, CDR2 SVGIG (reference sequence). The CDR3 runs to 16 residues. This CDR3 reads CAWSVRGRTLIYEQYF. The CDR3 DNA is TGTGCCTGGAGTGTACGCGGGAGAACCCTGATTTACGAGCAGTACTTC.

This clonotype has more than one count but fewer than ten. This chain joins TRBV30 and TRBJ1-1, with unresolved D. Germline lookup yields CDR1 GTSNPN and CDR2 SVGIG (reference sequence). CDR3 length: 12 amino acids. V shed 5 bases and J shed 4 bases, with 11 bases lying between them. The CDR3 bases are TGTGCCTGGGATAGGGTGGGCACTGAAGCTTTCTTT. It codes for CAWDRVGTEAFF.

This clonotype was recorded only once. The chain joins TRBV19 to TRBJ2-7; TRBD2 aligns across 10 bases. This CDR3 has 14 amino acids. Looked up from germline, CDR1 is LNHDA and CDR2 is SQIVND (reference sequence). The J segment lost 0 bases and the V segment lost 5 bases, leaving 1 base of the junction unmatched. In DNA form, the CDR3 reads TGTGCCAGTAGTCTAGCGGGAGCCTCCTACGAGCAGTACTTC. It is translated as CASSLAGASYEQYF. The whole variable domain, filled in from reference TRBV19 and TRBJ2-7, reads DGGITQSPKYLFRKEGQNVTLSCEQNLNHDAMYWYRQDPGQGLRLIYYSQIVNDFQKGDIAEGYSVSREKKESFPLTVTSAQKNPTAFYLCASSLAGASYEQYFGPGTRLTVT.

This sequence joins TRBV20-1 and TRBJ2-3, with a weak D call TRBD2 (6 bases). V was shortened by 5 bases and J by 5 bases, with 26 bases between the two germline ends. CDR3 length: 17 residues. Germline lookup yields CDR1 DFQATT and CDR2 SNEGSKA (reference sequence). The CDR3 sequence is CSAPPAGGTPGVDTQYF. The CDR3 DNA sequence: TGCAGTGCTCCACCGGCTGGCGGGACCCCTGGTGTAGATACGCAGTATTTT.

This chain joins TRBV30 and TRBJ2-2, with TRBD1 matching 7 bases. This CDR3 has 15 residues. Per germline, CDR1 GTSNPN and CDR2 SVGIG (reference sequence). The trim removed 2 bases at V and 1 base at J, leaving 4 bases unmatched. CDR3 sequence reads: CAWSLGGGNTGELFF. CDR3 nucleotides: TGTGCCTGGAGTTTAGGGGGCGGGAACACCGGGGAGCTGTTTTTT.

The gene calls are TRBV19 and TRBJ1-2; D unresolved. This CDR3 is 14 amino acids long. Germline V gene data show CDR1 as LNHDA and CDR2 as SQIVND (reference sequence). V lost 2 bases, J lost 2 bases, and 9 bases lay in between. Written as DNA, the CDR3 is TGTGCCAGTAGTATACTAGCGTCAAACTATGGCTACACCTTC. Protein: CASSILASNYGYTF.

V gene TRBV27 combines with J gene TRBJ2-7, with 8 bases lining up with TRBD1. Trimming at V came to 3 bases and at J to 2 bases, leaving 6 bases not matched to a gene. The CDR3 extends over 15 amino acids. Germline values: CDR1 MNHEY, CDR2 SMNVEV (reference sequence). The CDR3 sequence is CASSLLTGGAYEQYF. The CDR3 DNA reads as TGTGCCAGCAGTTTGCTAACAGGGGGTGCCTACGAGCAGTACTTC.

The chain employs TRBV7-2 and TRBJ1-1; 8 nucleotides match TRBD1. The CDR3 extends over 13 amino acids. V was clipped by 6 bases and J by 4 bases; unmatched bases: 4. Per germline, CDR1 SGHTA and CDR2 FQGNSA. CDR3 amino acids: CASSTTGGTEAFF. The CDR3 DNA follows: TGTGCCAGCAGTACTACAGGGGGCACTGAAGCTTTCTTT.

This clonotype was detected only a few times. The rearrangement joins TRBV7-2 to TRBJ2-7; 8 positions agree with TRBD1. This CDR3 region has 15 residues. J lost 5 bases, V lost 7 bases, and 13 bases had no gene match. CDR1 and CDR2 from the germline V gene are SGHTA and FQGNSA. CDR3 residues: CASTRGQGGIDEQYF. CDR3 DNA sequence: TGTGCCAGCACCAGAGGACAGGGTGGAATCGACGAGCAGTACTTC.

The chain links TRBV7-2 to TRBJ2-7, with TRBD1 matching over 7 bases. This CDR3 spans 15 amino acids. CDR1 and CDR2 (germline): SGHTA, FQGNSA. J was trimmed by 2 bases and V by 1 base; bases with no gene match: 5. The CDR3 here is CASSLGPQGPYEQYF. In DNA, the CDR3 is TGTGCCAGCAGCTTAGGCCCACAGGGGCCCTACGAGCAGTACTTC.

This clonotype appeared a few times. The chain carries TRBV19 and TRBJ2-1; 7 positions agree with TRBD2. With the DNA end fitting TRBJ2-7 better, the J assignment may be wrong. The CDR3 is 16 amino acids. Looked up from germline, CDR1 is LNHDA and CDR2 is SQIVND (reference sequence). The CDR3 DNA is TGTGCCAGTAGTATCGAGGCGGGAGTAGGATTAGGCGAGCAGTACTTC. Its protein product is CASSIEAGVGLGEQYF.

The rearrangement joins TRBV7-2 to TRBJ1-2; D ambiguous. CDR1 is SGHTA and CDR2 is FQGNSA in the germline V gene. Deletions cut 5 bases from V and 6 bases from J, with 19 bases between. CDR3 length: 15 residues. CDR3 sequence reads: CASSTLLRTSDGYTF. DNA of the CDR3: TGTGCCAGCAGCACCCTCCTGCGAACATCCGATGGCTACACCTTC.

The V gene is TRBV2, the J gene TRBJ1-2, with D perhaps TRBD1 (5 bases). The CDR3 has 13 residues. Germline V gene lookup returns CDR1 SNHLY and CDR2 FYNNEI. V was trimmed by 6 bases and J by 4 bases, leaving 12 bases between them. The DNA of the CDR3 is TGTGCCAGCAGGCCGGGACTGGGCTATGGCTACACCTTC. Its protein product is CASRPGLGYGYTF. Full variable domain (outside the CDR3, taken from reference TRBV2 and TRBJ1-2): EPEVTQTPSHQVTQMGQEVILRCVPISNHLYFYWYRQILGQKVEFLVSFYNNEISEKSEIFDDQFSVERPDGSNFTLKIRSTKLEDSAMYFCASRPGLGYGYTFGSGTRLTVV.

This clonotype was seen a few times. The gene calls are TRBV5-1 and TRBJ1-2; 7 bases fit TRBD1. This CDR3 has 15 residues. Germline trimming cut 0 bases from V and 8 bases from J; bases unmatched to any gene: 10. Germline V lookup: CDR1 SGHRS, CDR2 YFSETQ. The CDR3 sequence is CASSLAQGVYEGYTF. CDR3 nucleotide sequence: TGCGCCAGCAGCTTGGCTCAGGGGGTATACGAGGGCTACACCTTC.

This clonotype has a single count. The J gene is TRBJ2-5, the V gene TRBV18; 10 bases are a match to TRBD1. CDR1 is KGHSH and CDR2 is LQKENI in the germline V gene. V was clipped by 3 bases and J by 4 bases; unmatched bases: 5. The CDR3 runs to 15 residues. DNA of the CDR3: TGTGCCAGCTCACCTGGACAGGGGGTCACAGAGACCCAGTACTTC. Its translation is CASSPGQGVTETQYF. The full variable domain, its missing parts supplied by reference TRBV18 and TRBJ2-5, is NAGVMQNPRHLVRRRGQEARLRCSPMKGHSHVYWYRQLPEEGLKFMVYLQKENIIDESGMPKERFSAEFPKEGPSILRIQQVVRGDSAAYFCASSPGQGVTETQYFGPGTRLLVL.

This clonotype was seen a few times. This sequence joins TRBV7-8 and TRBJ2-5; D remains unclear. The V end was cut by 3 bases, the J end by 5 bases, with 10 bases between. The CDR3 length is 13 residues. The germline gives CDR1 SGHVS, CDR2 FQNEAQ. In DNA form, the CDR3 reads TGTGCCAGCAGCTTTAGCCCCCGGGAGACCCAGTACTTC. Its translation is CASSFSPRETQYF.

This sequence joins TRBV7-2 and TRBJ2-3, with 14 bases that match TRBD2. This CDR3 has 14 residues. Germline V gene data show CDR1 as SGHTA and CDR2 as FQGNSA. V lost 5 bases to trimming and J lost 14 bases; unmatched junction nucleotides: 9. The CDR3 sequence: CASSLGLAGALGYF. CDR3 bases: TGTGCCAGCAGCCTGGGACTAGCGGGGGCCTTGGGGTATTTT.

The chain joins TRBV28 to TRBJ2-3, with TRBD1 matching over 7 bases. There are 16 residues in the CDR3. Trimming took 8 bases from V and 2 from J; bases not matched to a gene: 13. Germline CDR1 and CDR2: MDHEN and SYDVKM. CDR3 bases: TGTGCCAGCGGAAGCCCGCAGGGGGTTAACACAGATACGCAGTATTTT. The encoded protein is CASGSPQGVNTDTQYF.

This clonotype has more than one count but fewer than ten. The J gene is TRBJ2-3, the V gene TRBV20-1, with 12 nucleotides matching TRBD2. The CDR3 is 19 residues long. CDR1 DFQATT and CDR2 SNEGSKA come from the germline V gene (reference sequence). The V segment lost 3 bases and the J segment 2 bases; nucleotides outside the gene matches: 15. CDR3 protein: CSASNPSGRASAFTDTQYF. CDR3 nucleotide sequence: TGCAGTGCTAGTAATCCTAGCGGGAGGGCCTCTGCCTTCACAGATACGCAGTATTTT.

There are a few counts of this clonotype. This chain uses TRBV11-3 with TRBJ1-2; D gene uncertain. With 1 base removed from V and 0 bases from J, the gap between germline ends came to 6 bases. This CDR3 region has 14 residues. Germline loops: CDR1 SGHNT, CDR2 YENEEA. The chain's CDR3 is CASSLVPANYGYTF. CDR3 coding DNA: TGTGCCAGCAGCTTAGTTCCCGCTAACTATGGCTACACCTTC.

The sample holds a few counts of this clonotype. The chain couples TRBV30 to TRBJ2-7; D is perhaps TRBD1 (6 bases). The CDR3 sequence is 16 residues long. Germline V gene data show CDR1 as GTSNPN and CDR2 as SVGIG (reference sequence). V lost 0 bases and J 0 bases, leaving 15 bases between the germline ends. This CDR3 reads CAWSVWGQRSSYEQYF. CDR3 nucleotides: TGTGCCTGGAGTGTATGGGGGCAGCGAAGCTCCTACGAGCAGTACTTC.

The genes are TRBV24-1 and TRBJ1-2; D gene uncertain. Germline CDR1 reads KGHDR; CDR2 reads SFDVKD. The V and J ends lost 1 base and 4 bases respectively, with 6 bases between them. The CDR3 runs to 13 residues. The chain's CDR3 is CATSDFPGYGYTF. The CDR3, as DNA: TGTGCCACCAGTGATTTCCCAGGCTATGGCTACACCTTC.

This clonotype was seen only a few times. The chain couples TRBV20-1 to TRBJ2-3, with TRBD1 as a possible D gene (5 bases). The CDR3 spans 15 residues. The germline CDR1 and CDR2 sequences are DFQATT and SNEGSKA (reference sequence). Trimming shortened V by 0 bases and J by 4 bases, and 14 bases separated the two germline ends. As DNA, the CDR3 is TGCAGTGCTAGAGATAGTAAAGGGGCGGCAGATACGCAGTATTTT. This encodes CSARDSKGAADTQYF.

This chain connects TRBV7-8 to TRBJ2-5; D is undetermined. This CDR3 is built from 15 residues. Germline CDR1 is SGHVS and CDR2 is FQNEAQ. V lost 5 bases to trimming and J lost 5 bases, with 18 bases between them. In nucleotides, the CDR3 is TGTGCCAGCAGCGTCGCTGAAGTGCGAAGTGAGACCCAGTACTTC. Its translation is CASSVAEVRSETQYF.

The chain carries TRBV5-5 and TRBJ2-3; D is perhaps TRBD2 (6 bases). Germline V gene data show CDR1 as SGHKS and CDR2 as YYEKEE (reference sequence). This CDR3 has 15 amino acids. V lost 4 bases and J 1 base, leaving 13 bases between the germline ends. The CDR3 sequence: CASSPVGEGTDTQYF. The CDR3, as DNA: TGTGCCAGCAGCCCCGTAGGGGAGGGCACAGATACGCAGTATTTT.

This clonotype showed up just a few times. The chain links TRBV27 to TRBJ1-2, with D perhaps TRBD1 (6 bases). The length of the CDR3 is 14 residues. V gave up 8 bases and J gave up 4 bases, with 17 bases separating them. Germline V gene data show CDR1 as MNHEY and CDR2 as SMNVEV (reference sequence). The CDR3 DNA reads TGTGCCAGCGCAGCCTTGGACAGACTCTATGGCTACACCTTC. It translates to CASAALDRLYGYTF.